Sequencing of this T cell receptor (beta chain) was carried out in a study of CXCR3-negative and CXCR3-positive naive CD8 T cells. Germline CDR1 is MNHEY and CDR2 is SVGEGT. The CDR3 loop spans 19 amino acids. The authors prepared UMI-labeled TRB cDNA libraries by 5' RACE. Reanalyzing the 5' RACE reads, TCRdb keeps one entry per CDR3 protein, without DNA. The table for this sample gives some 130,000 distinct CDR3 sequences. This TCR was recovered from a human donor in good health. Some clones in this sample may be carry-over from other donors' samples. The sample was naive CXCR3- CD8+ T cells from blood. The subset here: CD45RO-CCR7+CD27+CD95- naive CD8+ T cells lacking CXCR3 (TNR3-). The chain combines TRBV6-2 or TRBV6-3 with TRBJ2-3; no DNA is available, so the TRBD2 call from TCRdb remains unchecked. The CDR3 protein is CASSYPTSGGVLRTDTQYF.